A single sample is the source of the 29 T cell receptor beta chains below, sequenced in a study of shared clonotypes between healthy human individuals. Here immunoSEQ multiplex PCR was the method, and the copy in TCRdb shows in-frame clones only, minus some. The sample has roughly 120,000 clones, around 73% seen once. The sequencing sample was made of memory CD8+ T cells sorted from blood. As for subset: CD45RO+ cells pooled with CCR7-negative TemRA cells. The source is a woman between 25 and 40 years old in good health.

J is TRBJ1-1 and V is TRBV4-1; TRBD1 is a possible D gene (5 bases). V gave up 3 bases and J gave up 6 bases, with 20 bases separating them. This CDR3 has 16 residues. The germline CDR1 and CDR2 sequences are MGHRA and YSYEKL. CDR3 protein: CASSQALLQVGSEAFF. CDR3 DNA sequence: TGCGCCAGCAGCCAGGCTCTCCTACAGGTTGGCTCTGAAGCTTTCTTT.

This clone was observed a single time. V is TRBV28 and J is TRBJ1-5, with D unclear. Trimming removed 6 bases at V and 1 base at J, with 10 bases between. Germline-derived CDR1 and CDR2 are MDHEN and SYDVKM. The CDR3 totals 14 residues. The CDR3 sequence is CASSLIDSNQPQHF. As DNA, the CDR3 is TGTGCCAGCAGCCTAATTGACAGCAATCAGCCCCAGCATTTT.

The V call is TRBV6-5, the J call TRBJ2-5; possible D gene TRBD2, 7 bases. Trimming shortened V by 0 bases and J by 5 bases, and 13 bases separated the two germline ends. The CDR3 spans 15 residues. Germline V lookup: CDR1 MNHEY, CDR2 SVGAGI. CDR3 bases: TGTGCCAGCAGTTACTCACGGGGGGCCCAGGAGACCCAGTACTTC. Amino acid sequence: CASSYSRGAQETQYF.

The chain uses TRBV4-1 and TRBJ1-1; weak D call: TRBD1 (5 bases). The CDR3 runs 21 residues. CDR1 is MGHRA, CDR2 YSYEKL, per germline. The V and J ends lost 3 bases and 1 base respectively, with 30 bases between them. The CDR3 loop reads CASSQKPARLRGHDQNTEAFF. As DNA, the CDR3 is TGCGCCAGCAGCCAGAAACCGGCTAGATTGAGGGGCCACGATCAGAACACTGAAGCTTTCTTT.

The rearrangement uses TRBV11-3 and TRBJ2-7; 11 positions agree with TRBD2. Germline CDR1 reads SGHNT; CDR2 reads YENEEA. With V trimmed by 4 bases and J by 1 base, 6 bases remained unmatched. CDR3 length equals 16 residues. CDR3 protein: CASSWRLAGKSYEQYF. Written as DNA, the CDR3 is TGTGCCAGCAGCTGGAGACTAGCGGGGAAGTCCTACGAGCAGTACTTC.

J is TRBJ2-2 and V is TRBV10-1; D perhaps matches TRBD2 (5 bases). This CDR3 is 12 amino acids long. The germline CDR1 and CDR2 sequences are WNHNN and SYGVQD (reference sequence). The V gene lost 8 bases and the J gene lost 6 bases, with 10 bases spanning the gap. This chain's CDR3 is CASAAGPGELFF. The CDR3 DNA is TGCGCCAGCGCGGCGGGCCCCGGGGAGCTGTTTTTT.

The CDR3, as DNA: TGTGCCAGCTCACCACCGCGAGTCGGCAACTATGGCTACACCTTC. Translating gives CASSPPRVGNYGYTF. The chain has TRBV18 and TRBJ1-2, with D unresolved. This CDR3 is 15 amino acids long. V was pared by 0 bases and J by 2 bases, with 10 bases between. Germline values: CDR1 KGHSH, CDR2 LQKENI.

This clone was counted once. The rearrangement uses TRBV7-8 and TRBJ2-1; D unresolved. The CDR3 totals 18 residues. The V gene lost 4 bases and the J gene lost 0 bases, with 19 bases spanning the gap. From germline, CDR1 is SGHVS and CDR2 FQNEAQ. The CDR3 loop reads CASSYPIPSSISYNEQFF. The CDR3 DNA reads TGTGCCAGCAGCTACCCCATCCCTTCCTCCATCTCCTACAATGAGCAGTTCTTC. The whole variable domain, filled in from reference TRBV7-8 and TRBJ2-1, reads GAGVSQSPRYKVAKRGQDVALRCDPISGHVSLFWYQQALGQGPEFLTYFQNEAQLDKSGLPSDRFFAERPEGSVSTLKIQRTQQEDSAVYLCASSYPIPSSISYNEQFFGPGTRLTVL.

This clone is a singleton in its sample. V is TRBV5-5 and J is TRBJ2-7, with D unresolved. Germline CDR1 is SGHKS and CDR2 is YYEKEE (reference sequence). The CDR3 contains 11 residues. V was pared by 3 bases and J by 4 bases, with 5 bases between. CDR3 in amino acids: CASSWLYEQYF. For the CDR3, the DNA is TGTGCCAGCAGCTGGTTGTACGAGCAGTACTTC.

V is TRBV25-1 and J is TRBJ2-1; 9 nucleotides line up with TRBD2. There are 15 residues in the CDR3. Germline loops: CDR1 MGHDK, CDR2 SYGVNS. Losses at the gene ends were 5 bases for V and 2 bases for J; bases not matched to a gene: 4. CDR3 in DNA: TGTGCCAGCAGTTTAGCGGGAGAGCCCTACAATGAGCAGTTCTTC. Protein product: CASSLAGEPYNEQFF.

This clone was found a few times. The chain couples TRBV15 to TRBJ2-2; TRBD2 agrees at 9 bases. The CDR3 runs 17 residues. Germline loops: CDR1 LNHNV, CDR2 YYDKDF (reference sequence). The V segment lost 3 bases and the J segment 1 base; nucleotides outside the gene matches: 6. CDR3 DNA: TGTGCCACCAGCAGGACCCCAGCGGGGGGGAACACCGGGGAGCTGTTTTTT. Translated, it gives CATSRTPAGGNTGELFF.

The rearrangement links TRBV29-1 to TRBJ2-1; TRBD2 matches at 9 bases. V lost 4 bases, J lost 6 bases, and 10 bases stayed unmatched. Germline CDR1 reads SQVTM; CDR2 reads ANQGSEA. This CDR3 is 15 amino acids long. The CDR3 spells CSVAAGGLGGNEQFF. Written as DNA, the CDR3 is TGCAGCGTTGCGGCGGGAGGGCTGGGTGGCAATGAGCAGTTCTTC.

This rearrangement joins TRBV11-2 to TRBJ2-3; D not resolved. V shed 3 bases and J shed 2 bases, with 6 bases lying between them. This CDR3 spans 13 amino acids. The germline V gene encodes CDR1 SGHAT and CDR2 FQNNGV. CDR3 nucleotides: TGTGCCAGCAGCTTCCCCGCCACAGATACGCAGTATTTT. As protein: CASSFPATDTQYF.

The chain joins TRBV2 to TRBJ2-1, with D perhaps assigned TRBD1 or TRBD2 (5 bases each). Trimming shortened V by 11 bases and J by 9 bases, and 11 bases separated the two germline ends. Germline-derived CDR1 and CDR2 are SNHLY and FYNNEI. This CDR3 is 10 amino acids long. CDR3 sequence reads: CALGESEQFF. The CDR3 DNA reads TGTGCCTTGGGGGAAAGTGAGCAGTTCTTC.

This clone was picked up one time. V and J are TRBV2 and TRBJ2-1, with TRBD1 matching 7 bases. The CDR3 consists of 13 residues. V lost 3 bases to trimming and J lost 4 bases; unmatched junction nucleotides: 0. Germline CDR1 SNHLY, CDR2 FYNNEI. This CDR3 is CASSEGQYNEQFF. DNA for the CDR3: TGTGCCAGCAGTGAGGGACAGTACAATGAGCAGTTCTTC.

The V and J genes are TRBV28 and TRBJ1-1; D unresolved. V was clipped by 7 bases and J by 4 bases, with 4 bases between them. The CDR3 spans 10 residues. Germline CDR1 reads MDHEN; CDR2 reads SYDVKM. CDR3 coding DNA: TGTGCCAGCATTGGCACTGAAGCTTTCTTT. Protein product: CASIGTEAFF.

The chain joins TRBV7-4 to TRBJ2-1; unclear D gene. V was clipped by 3 bases and J by 4 bases, with 13 bases between them. From germline, CDR1 is SGHVT and CDR2 SQSDAQ. This CDR3 has 15 residues. CDR3 coding DNA: TGTGCCAGCAGCTTGGGAAGCAGAAAGTACAATGAGCAGTTCTTC. The encoded protein is CASSLGSRKYNEQFF.

J is TRBJ2-1 and V is TRBV2; no reliable D call. CDR1 and CDR2 from the germline V gene are SNHLY and FYNNEI. V gave up 3 bases and J gave up 4 bases, with 10 bases separating them. The CDR3 sequence is 14 residues long. CDR3 in amino acids: CASSDLTQYNEQFF. The CDR3 nucleotides are TGTGCCAGCAGTGACCTGACTCAGTACAATGAGCAGTTCTTC.

This clone was seen only a few times. The genes are TRBV7-8 and TRBJ1-5; TRBD1 matches 7 bases. CDR3 length equals 14 residues. J lost 2 bases, V lost 10 bases, and 8 bases had no gene match. Germline lookup yields CDR1 SGHVS and CDR2 FQNEAQ. The CDR3 region is CATRQGRGNQPQHF. DNA of the CDR3: TGTGCCACACGACAGGGTCGTGGCAATCAGCCCCAGCATTTT.

The rearrangement joins TRBV6-4 to TRBJ1-2, with D maybe TRBD1 (6 bases). The CDR3 has 17 amino acids. CDR1 MRHNA and CDR2 SNTAGT come from the germline V gene. The V end was cut by 0 bases, the J end by 6 bases, with 20 bases between. The CDR3, as DNA: TGTGCCAGCAGTGACTCGCATACAGGAACAGGGACGCATGGCTACACCTTC. Protein sequence: CASSDSHTGTGTHGYTF.

This clone was detected only once. The CDR3: CSASRGQDLQEQFF. CDR3 DNA: TGCAGCGCAAGTCGGGGACAGGATCTTCAGGAGCAGTTCTTC. This chain uses TRBV29-1 with TRBJ2-1, with TRBD1 identical over 8 bases. The CDR3 has 14 amino acids. Germline V gene data show CDR1 as SQVTM and CDR2 as ANQGSEA. The V and J ends lost 7 bases and 10 bases, in that order; junction bases with no gene match: 15.

The J gene is TRBJ2-7, the V gene TRBV11-2; D perhaps matches TRBD1 (5 bases). V lost 0 bases and J lost 3, with 12 bases in between. Germline CDR1 and CDR2: SGHAT and FQNNGV. This CDR3 comprises 15 residues. The CDR3 nucleotides read TGTGCCAGCAGCTTAGATCTAGACAGAAACTACGAGCAGTACTTC. Translation gives CASSLDLDRNYEQYF.

V usage is TRBV6-4 and J usage is TRBJ2-3; D gene unclear. V was pared by 0 bases and J by 2 bases, with 12 bases between. Germline V CDR1 and CDR2: MRHNA, SNTAGT. The CDR3 extends over 16 amino acids. CDR3 amino acids: CASSDSSRGDTDTQYF. The CDR3, as DNA: TGTGCCAGCAGTGACTCGAGTCGTGGGGACACAGATACGCAGTATTTT.

The genes are TRBV5-4 and TRBJ2-2; D is uncertain. CDR1 SGHNT and CDR2 YYREEE come from the germline V gene (reference sequence). The length of the CDR3 is 15 residues. V gave up 1 base and J gave up 0 bases, with 7 bases separating them. The CDR3 DNA follows: TGTGCCAGCAGCTTGACAGCGACGAACACCGGGGAGCTGTTTTTT. Translation gives CASSLTATNTGELFF. The complete variable domain, with remaining parts taken from reference TRBV5-4 and TRBJ2-2, reads ETGVTQSPTHLIKTRGQQVTLRCSSQSGHNTVSWYQQALGQGPQFIFQYYREEENGRGNFPPRFSGLQFPNYSSELNVNALELDDSALYLCASSLTATNTGELFFGEGSRLTVL.

CDR3 in DNA: TGTGCCAGCAGCTCCAGGACAGACTATGGCTACACCTTC. It yields the protein CASSSRTDYGYTF. V gene TRBV11-1 combines with J gene TRBJ1-2; D may be TRBD1 (6 bases). The CDR3 length is 13 residues. The V and J ends lost 4 bases and 3 bases respectively, with 9 bases between them. Germline assignment: CDR1 SGHAT and CDR2 FQDESV (reference sequence).

The genes are TRBV2 and TRBJ2-2; 8 bases match TRBD2. The CDR3 extends over 14 amino acids. V was pared by 8 bases and J by 5 bases, with 7 bases of the junction left unmatched. The germline V gene has CDR1 SNHLY and CDR2 FYNNEI. CDR3 residues: CASEAGAGTGELFF. CDR3 coding DNA: TGTGCCAGCGAAGCGGGAGCGGGAACCGGGGAGCTGTTTTTT. Supplemented by reference TRBV2 and TRBJ2-2, the full variable domain reads EPEVTQTPSHQVTQMGQEVILRCVPISNHLYFYWYRQILGQKVEFLVSFYNNEISEKSEIFDDQFSVERPDGSNFTLKIRSTKLEDSAMYFCASEAGAGTGELFFGEGSRLTVL.

This clone was observed a handful of times. J is TRBJ2-6 and V is TRBV19; D is ambiguous. The germline V and J ends were trimmed by 2 bases and 0 bases, with 8 bases remaining between them. The germline CDR1 and CDR2 sequences are LNHDA and SQIVND (reference sequence). There are 16 residues in the CDR3. DNA of the CDR3: TGTGCCAGTAGTATATTCGCCTCCTCTGGGGCCAACGTCCTGACTTTC. This encodes CASSIFASSGANVLTF.

The chain combines TRBV9 with TRBJ2-3, with 7 nucleotides matching TRBD2. The CDR3 has 15 amino acids. The V segment lost 2 bases and the J segment 5 bases; nucleotides outside the gene matches: 8. Germline lookup yields CDR1 SGDLS and CDR2 YYNGEE. The CDR3 is CASSVGGSGVDTQYF. Written as DNA, the CDR3 is TGTGCCAGCAGCGTTGGCGGGAGCGGCGTAGATACGCAGTATTTT. Full variable domain (outside the CDR3, taken from reference TRBV9 and TRBJ2-3): DSGVTQTPKHLITATGQRVTLRCSPRSGDLSVYWYQQSLDQGLQFLIQYYNGEERAKGNILERFSAQQFPDLHSELNLSSLELGDSALYFCASSVGGSGVDTQYFGPGTRLTVL.

J is TRBJ2-7 and V is TRBV5-1; D is undetermined. The V gene's germline CDR1 is SGHRS and CDR2 YFSETQ. Deletions cut 3 bases from V and 2 bases from J, with 15 bases between. The CDR3 sequence is 15 residues long. CDR3 DNA: TGCGCCAGCAGCTCGCTTGCTTGGACCCCCTACGAGCAGTACTTC. Translating gives CASSSLAWTPYEQYF. The complete variable domain, with remaining parts taken from reference TRBV5-1 and TRBJ2-7, reads KAGVTQTPRYLIKTRGQQVTLSCSPISGHRSVSWYQQTPGQGLQFLFEYFSETQRNKGNFPGRFSGRQFSNSRSEMNVSTLELGDSALYLCASSSLAWTPYEQYFGPGTRLTVT.